The T cell receptor beta chain under discussion was sequenced for a study of CD8 T cells in Susac syndrome. Findings of the study overall: It was acknowledged in the study that its TCR sequencing and HLA analysis involved a relatively small number of individuals.

Only one count was recorded for this clonotype. The antigen remains unidentified. This CDR3 is 14 amino acids long. Germline CDR1 is DFQATT and CDR2 is SNEGSKA (reference sequence). CD8+ and CD4+ blood T cells underwent TCR beta sequencing. Control patients had untreated stable or active relapsing-remitting multiple sclerosis by revised McDonald criteria. It was with random hexamers that roughly 0.45 to 1 ug RNA was reverse transcribed. The authors amplified TCR beta CDR3 across 54 Vbeta and 13 Jbeta using immunoSEQ multiplex PCR. A single record per CDR3 protein comes from TCRdb applying MiXCR to the immunoSEQ multiplex PCR reads. The repertoire holds around 180,000 distinct CDR3 sequences, with approximately 93% as singletons.

The sequenced sample was CD4+ T cells from PBMCs. J is TRBJ2-7 and V is TRBV20-1; 8 positions match TRBD2. This TCR was sampled from a human donor with multiple sclerosis. CDR3 sequence reads: CSARGGHTTYEQYF. The CDR3, as DNA: TGCAGCGCCCGGGGGGGACATACCACCTACGAGCAGTACTTC.